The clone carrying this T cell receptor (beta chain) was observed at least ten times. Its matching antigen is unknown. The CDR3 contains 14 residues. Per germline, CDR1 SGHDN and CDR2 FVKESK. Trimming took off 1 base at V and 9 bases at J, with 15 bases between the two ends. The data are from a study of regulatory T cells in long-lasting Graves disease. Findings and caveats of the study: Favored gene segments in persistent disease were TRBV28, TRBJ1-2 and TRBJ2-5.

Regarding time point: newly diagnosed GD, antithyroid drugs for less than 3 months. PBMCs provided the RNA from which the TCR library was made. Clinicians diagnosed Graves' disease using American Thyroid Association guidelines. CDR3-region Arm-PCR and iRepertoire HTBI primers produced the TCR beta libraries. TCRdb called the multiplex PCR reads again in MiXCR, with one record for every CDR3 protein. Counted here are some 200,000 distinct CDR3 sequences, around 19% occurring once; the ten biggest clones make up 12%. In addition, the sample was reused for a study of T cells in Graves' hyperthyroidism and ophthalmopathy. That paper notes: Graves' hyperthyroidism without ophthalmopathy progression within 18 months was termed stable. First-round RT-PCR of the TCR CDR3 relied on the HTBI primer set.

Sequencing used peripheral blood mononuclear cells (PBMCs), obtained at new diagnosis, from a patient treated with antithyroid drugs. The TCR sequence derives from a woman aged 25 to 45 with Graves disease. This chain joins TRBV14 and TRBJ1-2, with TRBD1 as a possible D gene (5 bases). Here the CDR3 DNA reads TGTGCCAGCAGCCAAGTAAACCTCCGGGGGAGCTACACCTTC. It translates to CASSQVNLRGSYTF.